This T cell receptor beta chain was documented in a study of response to subunit inactivated influenza vaccine. Study-level findings and limits: Authors suggested few new T cells are recruited by each seasonal influenza vaccination.

For this clonotype: What it binds is not known.

V gave up 6 bases and J gave up 7 bases; unmatched junction bases: 8. This CDR3 spans 16 amino acids. CDR1 is MNHNS, CDR2 SASEGT, per germline. In TCRdb, the RT-PCR reads were re-called with MiXCR into one record per CDR3 protein. This sample carries more than 700,000 distinct CDR3 sequences, approximately 21% of them seen once, and the ten largest clones take roughly 10%. Sample: PBMCs from blood, taken roughly 5 days after vaccination. The chain couples TRBV6-1 to TRBJ2-1, with 14 bases matching TRBD2. This TCR was sampled from a man in his fifties or sixties who received an inactivated influenza vaccine. CDR3 loop: CASRPPGLAGVNEQFF. CDR3 coding DNA: TGTGCCAGCAGACCCCCGGGACTAGCGGGAGTAAATGAGCAGTTCTTC.